This T cell receptor (beta chain) stems from a study of CD8 T cells in ankylosing spondylitis. A word on this clonotype: The antigen is unknown.

The study, taken as a whole, reports: As for the disease-linked clones, they showed a CD8+ phenotype and occurred at relatively low frequencies in peripheral blood.

This CDR3 contains 19 residues. J gave up 1 base and V 6 bases, and 19 bases lay outside the gene matches. Germline V gives CDR1 SGHDT, CDR2 YYEEEE. Via MiXCR, TCRdb re-called the 5' RACE reads, giving one row per CDR3 protein. Here the sample spans 250,000 to 400,000 distinct CDR3 sequences, roughly 11% being singletons. The rearrangement links TRBV5-6 to TRBJ2-4; 7 nucleotides line up with TRBD2. Sequenced: blood, either unsorted or a sorted T cell fraction (not recorded which). The TCR comes from a female donor with ankylosing spondylitis or in good health (not recorded which). The DNA for the CDR3 is TGTGCCAGCACCGGTTATGGGAGGGAGCCTACTCTTGCCAAAAACATTCAGTACTTC. Its protein is CASTGYGREPTLAKNIQYF.